This passage covers 5 T cell receptor beta chains from one sample sequenced in a study of blood T cell repertoires in COVID-19. The repertoire was sequenced with immunoSEQ multiplex PCR; TCRdb's copy has only in-frame clones and lacks some. The sample has roughly 70,000 clones, approximately 80% seen once. The sequencing input was peripheral blood. The receptors come from a man in his fifties or sixties with COVID-19, enrolled during active disease.

This chain connects TRBV30 to TRBJ2-1; TRBD1 matches 7 bases. CDR3 size: 15 residues. Germline V gene sequence: CDR1 GTSNPN, CDR2 SVGIG (reference sequence). The V segment lost 5 bases and the J segment 7 bases; nucleotides outside the gene matches: 14. CDR3 sequence: CAWGEGGSRWNEQFF. CDR3 DNA sequence: TGTGCCTGGGGCGAAGGGGGCAGCCGATGGAATGAGCAGTTCTTC.

The CDR3 loop is CASSSRADSSYNEQFF. The CDR3, as DNA: TGTGCCAGCAGCTCGCGAGCGGATAGCTCCTACAATGAGCAGTTCTTC. The rearrangement joins TRBV11-2 to TRBJ2-1, with a possible D match to TRBD2 (5 bases). Looked up from germline, CDR1 is SGHAT and CDR2 is FQNNGV. The V gene lost 4 bases and the J gene lost 0 bases, with 13 bases spanning the gap. The CDR3 loop spans 16 amino acids.

The chain carries TRBV24-1 and TRBJ1-2; 7 positions match TRBD1. Germline V lookup: CDR1 KGHDR, CDR2 SFDVKD. The CDR3 has 13 residues. With V trimmed by 2 bases and J by 8 bases, 4 bases remained unmatched. The CDR3 protein is CATSDWTGRGYTF. In DNA form, the CDR3 reads TGTGCCACCAGTGATTGGACAGGAAGAGGCTACACCTTC.

V usage is TRBV5-6 and J usage is TRBJ2-6; 9 positions match TRBD1. The CDR3 is made up of 15 amino acids. From germline, CDR1 is SGHDT and CDR2 YYEEEE. Trimming removed 4 bases from V and 7 bases from J; junction bases left unmatched: 6. CDR3 in DNA: TGTGCCAGCAGCCGGGGACAGGGAGGAGCCAACGTCCTGACTTTC. This codes for CASSRGQGGANVLTF.

CDR3 nucleotide sequence: TGTGCCAGCAGCTTAGCCGGCAGGGGGGGCACAGATACGCAGTATTTT. Translation: CASSLAGRGGTDTQYF. The chain employs TRBV7-9 and TRBJ2-3; a possible D gene is TRBD1 (7 bases). The V end was cut by 0 bases, the J end by 1 base, with 11 bases between. Germline CDR1 reads SEHNR; CDR2 reads FQNEAQ (reference sequence). This CDR3 has 16 amino acids.